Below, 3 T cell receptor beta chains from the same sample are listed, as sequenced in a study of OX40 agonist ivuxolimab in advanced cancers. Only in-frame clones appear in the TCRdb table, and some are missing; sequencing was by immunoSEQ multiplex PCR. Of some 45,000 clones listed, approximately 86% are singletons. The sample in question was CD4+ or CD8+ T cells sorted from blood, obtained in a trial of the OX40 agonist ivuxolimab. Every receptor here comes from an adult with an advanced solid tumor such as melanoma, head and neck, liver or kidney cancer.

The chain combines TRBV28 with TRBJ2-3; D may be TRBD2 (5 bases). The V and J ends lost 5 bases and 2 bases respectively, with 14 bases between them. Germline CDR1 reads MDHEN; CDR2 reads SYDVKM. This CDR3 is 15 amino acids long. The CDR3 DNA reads TGTGCCAGCAGTCCTCCTCGGGGTTACACAGATACGCAGTATTTT. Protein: CASSPPRGYTDTQYF.

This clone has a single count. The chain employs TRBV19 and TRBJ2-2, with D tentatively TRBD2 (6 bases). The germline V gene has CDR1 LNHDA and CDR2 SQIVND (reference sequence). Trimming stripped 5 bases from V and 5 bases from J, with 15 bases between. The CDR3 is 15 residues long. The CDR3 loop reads CASSSRLVGTGELFF. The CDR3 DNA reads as TGTGCCAGTAGTTCACGACTAGTGGGGACCGGGGAGCTGTTTTTT.

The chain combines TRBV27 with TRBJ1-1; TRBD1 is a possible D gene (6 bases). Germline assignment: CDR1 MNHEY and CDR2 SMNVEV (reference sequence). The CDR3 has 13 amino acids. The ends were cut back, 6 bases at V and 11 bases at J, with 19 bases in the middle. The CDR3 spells CASSPNAGELAFF. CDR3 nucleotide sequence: TGTGCCAGCAGCCCGAATGCAGGGGAATTGGCTTTCTTT.